Following are 19 T cell receptor beta chains from one sample sequenced in a study of tumor-infiltrating lymphocytes in primary liver carcinoma. For each extraction, RNA and DNA were obtained together from approximately 20-30 mg of unsorted bulk tissue. With around 450 ng total RNA as template and a constant-region primer, TCR beta cDNA was made. Nested multiplex PCR, run for three rounds with slightly modified ARM-PCR, yielded TCR beta libraries. Researchers ran the first two PCR rounds for about 11 cycles each with TRBV1-TRBV30 forward primers and a C-beta reverse primer. TCRdb itself ran the multiplex PCR reads through MiXCR, one entry per CDR3 protein. The table records 80,000 or so distinct CDR3 sequences, roughly 69% of them present only once. The sequencing input was tumor-adjacent normal liver tissue. These receptors all come from a man aged 35-49 years with primary liver carcinoma and hepatitis B virus infection.

On this clonotype itself: A much larger clone lies a single base off, so this may be a read error. The chain uses TRBV6-1 and TRBJ2-2; D possibly corresponds to TRBD1 (6 bases). Germline values: CDR1 MNHNS, CDR2 SASEGT. There are 18 residues in the CDR3. CDR3: CANSEALLGGANTGELFF. In nucleotides, the CDR3 is TGTGCCAACAGTGAAGCGCTTCTAGGGGGAGCGAACACCGGGGAGCTGTTTTTT.

For this clonotype: One end of the junction varies from germline; a read error may be responsible. V usage is TRBV5-6 and J usage is TRBJ2-3; D remains ambiguous. The CDR3 has 16 residues. The germline gives CDR1 SGHDT, CDR2 YYEEEE. The CDR3 nucleotides read TGTACCAGCAGTCCGGGCCGAGAGTCAGGCACAGATACGCAGTATTTT. Amino acids: CTSSPGRESGTDTQYF.

About this clonotype itself: This may come from a read error, since a much larger clone is one base off. The chain has TRBV11-3 and TRBJ2-1, with D possibly being TRBD1 (5 bases). The CDR3 is 13 residues long. V lost 5 bases and J lost 8, with 13 bases in between. Germline values: CDR1 SGHNT, CDR2 YENEEA. The DNA for the CDR3 is TGTGCCAGCAGCCCCAACAGGTCCCATGAGCAGTTCTTC. This gives the protein CASSPNRSHEQFF.

With respect to this clonotype: One end of the junction is discordant with germline, which a read error may explain. The gene calls are TRBV24-1 and TRBJ2-1; maybe TRBD2 (5 bases). The germline CDR1 and CDR2 sequences are KGHDR and SFDVKD. The CDR3 contains 11 residues. The CDR3 region is CASTLGEELLF. In nucleotides, the CDR3 is TGTGCCAGCACTTTGGGAGAGGAGCTGCTCTTC.

Details on this clonotype: At one end the junction does not follow the germline gene, possibly because of a read error. The rearrangement links TRBV6-5 to TRBJ2-1; D gene ambiguous. The CDR3 consists of 14 residues. CDR1 MNHEY and CDR2 SVGAGI come from the germline V gene. The CDR3: CDSTYSRGEHEQFF. CDR3 in DNA: TGTGACAGCACTTACTCGCGCGGAGAGCATGAGCAGTTCTTC.

As concerns this clonotype: Mismatch with germline at one junction end may stem from a read error. V gene TRBV12-3 or TRBV12-4 combines with J gene TRBJ2-3, with unresolved D. This CDR3 is 15 amino acids long. The CDR3 loop reads CVSNFHSRDTDTQYF. The CDR3 DNA sequence: TGTGTCAGCAATTTTCATTCAAGAGACACAGATACGCAGTATTTT.

On this clonotype: A read error may explain this, as a much larger clone is one base away. The gene calls are TRBV5-1 and TRBJ2-2; TRBD2 agrees at 13 bases. CDR1 and CDR2 (germline): SGHRS, YFSETQ. V lost 3 bases and J lost 0; bases outside the gene matches: 8. The CDR3 covers 19 residues. The CDR3 reads CASSYLLAGGVSNTGELFF. CDR3 nucleotide sequence: TGCGCCAGCAGCTACCTACTAGCGGGAGGGGTCTCGAACACCGGGGAGCTGTTTTTT.

Worth noting for this clonotype: The missing conserved phenylalanine or tryptophan at the end of this CDR3 makes a read error likely. This rearrangement joins TRBV11-2 to TRBJ2-7, with TRBD2 matching over 11 bases. Germline V gene lookup returns CDR1 SGHAT and CDR2 FQNNGV. V was pared by 4 bases and J by 6 bases, with 8 bases of the junction left unmatched. The CDR3 loop spans 15 amino acids. CDR3 in amino acids: CASSSLAGGSLEQYL. The CDR3 DNA follows: TGTGCCAGCAGCTCGTTAGCGGGAGGGAGCCTCGAGCAGTACCTC.

V is TRBV6-6 and J is TRBJ1-2; TRBD1 is a possible D gene (5 bases). Trimming pared 10 bases from V and 3 bases from J, leaving 33 bases between. This CDR3 has 19 amino acids. The germline CDR1 and CDR2 sequences are MNHNY and SVGAGI (reference sequence). The CDR3 sequence: CATTHETYRTTKVYYGYTF. The CDR3 bases are TGTGCCACCACCCATGAAACGTATAGGACAACGAAAGTCTACTATGGCTACACCTTC.

This clonotype was counted ten times or more. V gene TRBV7-9 combines with J gene TRBJ2-6, with D tentatively TRBD1 (5 bases). The V end was cut by 4 bases, the J end by 4 bases, with 14 bases between. Germline CDR1 is SEHNR and CDR2 is FQNEAQ (reference sequence). This CDR3 is built from 16 residues. CDR3 region: CASSSTAGFGANVLTF. The CDR3 DNA is TGTGCCAGCAGCTCGACCGCAGGGTTCGGGGCCAACGTCCTGACTTTC.

Concerning this clonotype: A read error may account for a junction end that differs from germline. CDR3 bases: TGCACCAGTAGCCAAGTCATAAGCGGGAGGAGTTACGAGCAGTACTTC. Encoded protein: CTSSQVISGRSYEQYF. The genes are TRBV4-3 and TRBJ2-7, with TRBD2 matching 9 bases. There are 16 residues in the CDR3. The germline CDR1 and CDR2 sequences are LGHNA and YSLEER.

As concerns this clonotype: The conserved closing phenylalanine or tryptophan is absent in this CDR3, likely reflecting a read error. The V and J genes are TRBV10-3 and TRBJ2-7; D possibly uses TRBD1 or TRBD2 (5 bases each). This CDR3 has 17 residues. The germline V and J ends were trimmed by 4 bases and 5 bases, with 24 bases remaining between them. The V gene's germline CDR1 is ENHRY and CDR2 SYGVKD. This CDR3 is CAISGDVGVSNRDEQYL. The CDR3 DNA reads TGTGCCATCAGTGGGGACGTCGGGGTATCAAACAGAGACGAGCAGTACTTA.

The chain has TRBV29-1 and TRBJ2-5; D gene unclear. The V gene lost 0 bases and the J gene lost 4 bases, with 12 bases spanning the gap. Germline V lookup: CDR1 SQVTM, CDR2 ANQGSEA. CDR3 size: 14 residues. CDR3 sequence reads: CSVEDRARRETQYF. DNA of the CDR3: TGCAGCGTTGAAGATCGGGCCAGGAGAGAGACCCAGTACTTC.

The J gene is TRBJ2-3, the V gene TRBV6-1, with TRBD2 identical over 10 bases. Losses at the gene ends were 3 bases for V and 4 bases for J; bases not matched to a gene: 1. The CDR3 is made up of 14 amino acids. CDR1 is MNHNS and CDR2 is SASEGT in the germline V gene. The CDR3 sequence: CASSDTSGADTQYF. Written as DNA, the CDR3 is TGTGCCAGCAGTGACACTAGCGGGGCAGATACGCAGTATTTT.

With respect to this clonotype: A read error may explain this, as a much larger clone is one base away. The gene calls are TRBV29-1 and TRBJ2-1, with 10 bases fitting TRBD2. Per the germline V gene, CDR1 is SQVTM and CDR2 is ANQGSEA. This CDR3 region has 13 residues. V was pared by 7 bases and J by 6 bases, with 6 bases of the junction left unmatched. For the CDR3, the DNA is TGCAGCGGGGGGACTAGCGAGTTCAATGAGCAGTTCTTC. This sequence encodes CSGGTSEFNEQFF.

The V and J genes are TRBV6-1 and TRBJ2-5; TRBD1 matches 7 bases. The CDR3 spans 13 residues. Germline V gene lookup returns CDR1 MNHNS and CDR2 SASEGT. CDR3 DNA: TGTGCAAGCGGCGACAGGGAGCGTGAGACCCAGTACTTC. Residues: CASGDRERETQYF.

As to this clonotype: This may arise from a read error, as a much more abundant clone is one base away. The chain recombines TRBV7-9 with TRBJ2-3, with D perhaps TRBD1 or TRBD2 (5 bases each). The CDR3 length is 14 residues. In germline, CDR1 is SEHNR, CDR2 FQNEAQ (reference sequence). DNA for the CDR3: TGTGTCAGCAGACACGGGGCTGGTCCGAATACGCAGTATTTT. This codes for CVSRHGAGPNTQYF.

This clonotype was picked up many times. The chain links TRBV11-2 to TRBJ1-5; D is perhaps TRBD1 (6 bases). The V end was cut by 1 base, the J end by 1 base, with 14 bases between. This CDR3 is 17 amino acids long. CDR1 and CDR2 (germline): SGHAT, FQNNGV. CDR3 loop: CASSLVGVTGSNQPQHF. CDR3 DNA sequence: TGTGCCAGCAGCTTAGTAGGGGTAACAGGGAGCAATCAGCCCCAGCATTTT. The full variable domain, with the rest looked up from reference TRBV11-2 and TRBJ1-5, is EAGVAQSPRYKIIEKRQSVAFWCNPISGHATLYWYQQILGQGPKLLIQFQNNGVVDDSQLPKDRFSAERLKGVDSTLKIQPAKLEDSAVYLCASSLVGVTGSNQPQHFGDGTRLSIL.

Notes on this clonotype: An end of the junction does not agree with germline; a read error may underlie this. J is TRBJ2-1 and V is TRBV5-5; D unclear. This CDR3 spans 15 amino acids. Germline CDR1 and CDR2: SGHKS and YYEKEE (reference sequence). The CDR3 DNA is TGTGCCAGCAGCTTGGCGGCTTCTTCCTACGATGAGCAGTCCTTC. Protein sequence: CASSLAASSYDEQSF.